This TCR beta chain is from a study of memory CD8 T cells in hepatitis C reinfection. Study-level information: After reinfection, a couple of primary-infection resolvers became chronically infected. HCV reinfection meant a positive HCV RNA test after two negative tests at least 60 days apart. Pre-reinfection sampling occurred 55 to 20 weeks ahead of detected reinfection.

The assay was immunoSEQ multiplex PCR, and TCRdb's table has in-frame clones only and misses some. The sample lists just over 50,000 clones, roughly nine tenths occurring once. The CDR3 extends over 16 amino acids. The V gene end was trimmed by 0 bases and the J gene end by 12 bases; junction bases not matched to a gene: 11. CDR1 is MGHRA and CDR2 is YSYEKL in the germline V gene. Documented time point: pre-reinfection, 55 to 20 weeks before reinfection detection. Sorted cells were sequenced directly ex vivo without any in vitro expansion. At all three reinfection time points, viable CD3+ CD8+ CD45RO- cells from a couple of donors served as controls.

The receptor was derived from a man between 18 and 35 years old with hepatitis C virus infection. Source material: naive CD8+ T cells sorted from blood. The chain carries TRBV4-1 and TRBJ2-1; TRBD1 matches at 10 bases. CDR3 coding DNA: TGCGCCAGCAGCCAAGATCCGGGGACAGGGGCTTCAACGCAGTTCTTC. Translation gives CASSQDPGTGASTQFF.